This TCR beta chain was profiled in a study of T cell changes during pregnancy in multiple sclerosis. V was clipped by 4 bases and J by 9 bases; unmatched bases: 15. The germline gives CDR1 LGHNA, CDR2 YNFKEQ. The CDR3 contains 17 residues. Clones were sequenced by immunoSEQ multiplex PCR, and TCRdb holds only the in-frame ones, with some missing. The sample has 45,000 to 55,000 clones, 80% to 95% seen once. The sequenced sample was peripheral blood, obtained in the third trimester of pregnancy. The chain is built from TRBV4-2 and TRBJ2-7; 13 bases match TRBD2. The clonotype was recovered from a female donor with multiple sclerosis, enrolled in a pregnancy study. The CDR3 DNA follows: TGTGCCAGCAGCCCAGGACTAGCGGGAGCCTGGAGGAGAGGGCAGTACTTC. It translates to CASSPGLAGAWRRGQYF.